The present T cell receptor beta chain was sequenced within a study of shared clonotypes between healthy human individuals. Across several immunoSEQ plates, the genomic DNA of each subset was split evenly. Measured with immunoSEQ multiplex PCR; TCRdb has only the in-frame clones, and not every one. The repertoire holds approximately 1.5 million clones, with 97% to 99% as singletons. Worth noting for this clone: Antigen: not known.

Study-level findings and limits: Rarefaction showed that sequencing of sorted subsets was incomplete (despite large depth). Generally, naive subsets came out with larger estimated richness than memory subsets. Non-shared clonotypes had lower generation probabilities than those shared by all four donors.

This CDR3 is 15 amino acids long. Germline V CDR1 and CDR2: SGHRS, YFSETQ. The V and J ends lost 0 bases and 7 bases respectively, with 14 bases between them. The J gene is TRBJ2-1, the V gene TRBV5-1; D is perhaps TRBD2 (5 bases). Sequences were obtained from naive CD4+ T cells sorted from blood. Described subset: CD45RA+ positively selected. The sequence derives from a man younger than 45 in good health. The CDR3 protein is CASSLVAWESNEQFF. In DNA form, the CDR3 reads TGCGCCAGCAGCTTGGTGGCTTGGGAGTCGAATGAGCAGTTCTTC. The full variable domain, completed using reference TRBV5-1 and TRBJ2-1, is KAGVTQTPRYLIKTRGQQVTLSCSPISGHRSVSWYQQTPGQGLQFLFEYFSETQRNKGNFPGRFSGRQFSNSRSEMNVSTLELGDSALYLCASSLVAWESNEQFFGPGTRLTVL.